These T cell receptor beta chains were read from a single sample in a study of preoperative IRX-2 immunotherapy in early breast cancer. Profiling relied on immunoSEQ multiplex PCR, and the TCRdb table lists in-frame clones only, not all of them. The data contain approximately 24,000 clones, approximately 78% of them singletons. Sequences were derived from lymph node tissue, sampled after IRX-2 immunotherapy. The receptor set was obtained from a human donor with breast cancer. CDR3s include the opening cysteine and the closing phenylalanine or tryptophan. Fields, in order: J gene, V gene, D gene, clone size, CDR3 DNA, CDR3 protein. A D gene is named only where the DNA matches it firmly. Size is stated for part of the rows, as once, few or many counts, or as a class when the clone is expanded.

>TRBJ2-1|TRBV5-1|TRBD2|-
TGCGCCAGCAGTCCGGCCCCAGGACTAGCGGGGGGGAATAATGAGCAGTTCTTC
CASSPAPGLAGGNNEQFF
>TRBJ1-6|TRBV19|-|once
TGTGCCACCTCGGACAGCTATGGGTCACCCCTCCACTTT
CATSDSYGSPLHF
>TRBJ1-5|TRBV29-1|TRBD1|-
TGCAGCGCTGGGGACAGGTCCAATCAGCCCCAGCATTTT
CSAGDRSNQPQHF
>TRBJ2-7|TRBV6-8|-|-
TGTGCCAGCAGTTACTCGATTCAGGGTACCTACGAGCAGTACTTC
CASSYSIQGTYEQYF
>TRBJ1-3|TRBV6-8|-|-
TGTGCCATCAGTGCAAGGACAGGAAACACCATATATTTT
CAISARTGNTIYF
>TRBJ1-1|TRBV29-1|-|-
TGCAGCGTTGAAATGCGGAGGACTGAAGCTTTCTTT
CSVEMRRTEAFF
>TRBJ1-5|TRBV10-3|-|-
TGTGCCATCAGTGAGGTAGGGTGGAATCAGCCCCAGCATTTT
CAISEVGWNQPQHF
>TRBJ1-1|TRBV11-3|TRBD1|-
TGTGCCAGCAGCTTTACACCGACAGGGTCCACTGAAGCTTTCTTT
CASSFTPTGSTEAFF
>TRBJ2-7|TRBV6-8|TRBD1|-
TGTGCCACCAACCCAGGGACAGGGGACGAGCAGTACTTC
CATNPGTGDEQYF
>TRBJ1-2|TRBV29-1|-|-
TGCAGCGTTGAGAGCACATTCTATGGCTACACCTTC
CSVESTFYGYTF
>TRBJ1-3|TRBV12-5|TRBD1|-
TGTGCCACCCTGACAGGGTCTGGAAACACCATATATTTT
CATLTGSGNTIYF
>TRBJ1-4|TRBV11-3|TRBD1|few
TGTGCCAGCAGTGGTCCCGGACAGGGGAATGAAAAACTGTTTTTT
CASSGPGQGNEKLFF
>TRBJ1-4|TRBV18|-|-
TGTGCCAGCTCACCACCGGTGGTGAATGAAAAACTGTTTTTT
CASSPPVVNEKLFF
>TRBJ2-5|TRBV19|-|-
TGTGCCAGTAGTAACGTAGGGGAGACCCAGTACTTC
CASSNVGETQYF
>TRBJ2-1|TRBV28|-|-
TGTGCCAGCAGTAGACCGGGGACGTATATCGATGAGCAGTTCTTC
CASSRPGTYIDEQFF
>TRBJ2-4|TRBV11-3|-|-
TGTGCCAGCAGCTTAGATCAGGGAGACCTAGACATTCAGTACTTC
CASSLDQGDLDIQYF
>TRBJ1-3|TRBV19|TRBD1|-
TGTGCCAGTAGGCCCAGGGGGGACTCTGGAAACACCATATATTTT
CASRPRGDSGNTIYF
>TRBJ1-1|TRBV10-2|-|-
TGCGCCAGCAGTGATCACCCGGACTATAAAGCTTTCTTT
CASSDHPDYKAFF
>TRBJ2-7|TRBV18|-|-
TGTGCCAGCTCAATAACCGAGGCGAACGAGCAGTACTTC
CASSITEANEQYF
>TRBJ1-1|TRBV19|TRBD1|once
TGTGCCAGTAGTCCGGGGACAGGGGGCGCTTCTGCCACTGAAGCTTTCTTT
CASSPGTGGASATEAFF
>TRBJ1-2|TRBV6-8|TRBD1|few
TGTGCCAGCAGTAGAGGGGACAGGGTGCACTATGGCTACACCTTC
CASSRGDRVHYGYTF
>TRBJ2-7|TRBV18|-|-
TGTGCCAGCTCCCCCAACCCTCTTGGCGAGCAGTACTTC
CASSPNPLGEQYF
>TRBJ1-5|TRBV27|TRBD1|-
TGTGCCAGCAGTTCTGGACAGGGGGTTGGCCTTCAGCCCCAGCATTTT
CASSSGQGVGLQPQHF
>TRBJ1-5|TRBV19|-|few
TGTGCCAGTAGCGCGGTGGATCAGCTTAGCAATCAGCCCCAGCATTTT
CASSAVDQLSNQPQHF
>TRBJ2-1|TRBV15|-|-
TGTGCCACCAGCAGAGATGGAGGGGCGTCTGGGGATGAGCAGTTCTTC
CATSRDGGASGDEQFF
>TRBJ1-5|TRBV7-5|-|-
TGTGCCAGCAGCTTAGGAGGGACAGGGAGTCAGCCCCAGCATTTT
CASSLGGTGSQPQHF
>TRBJ1-3|TRBV18|TRBD1|-
TGTGCCAGCTCACCTCAGGGGGCATTTGGAAACACCATATATTTT
CASSPQGAFGNTIYF
>TRBJ2-1|TRBV25-1|-|-
TGTGCCAGCAGTGGGCACGGTTCCTACAATGAGCAGTTCTTC
CASSGHGSYNEQFF
>TRBJ2-1|TRBV12-5|TRBD2|-
TGTGCCGGAGGCTTTACGGGAGGTGGGAATGAGCAGTTCTTC
CAGGFTGGGNEQFF
>TRBJ2-3|TRBV12-5|TRBD2|-
TGTGCTAGTGGTTTGGGGACTAGCGGGAGCACAGATACGCAGTATTTT
CASGLGTSGSTDTQYF
>TRBJ1-2|TRBV29-1|TRBD1|-
TGCAGCGTTGGGGAGGGACAGGGGATGGGCGGCTACACCTTC
CSVGEGQGMGGYTF
>TRBJ1-1|TRBV25-1|TRBD1|few
TGTGCCAGCAGGGGGACAGCGATGAACACTGAAGCTTTCTTT
CASRGTAMNTEAFF
>TRBJ1-5|TRBV19|-|-
TGTGCCAGTAGTATAAGGGACCCCAATCAGCCCCAGCATTTT
CASSIRDPNQPQHF
>TRBJ1-5|TRBV6-8|-|few
TGTGCCAGCAGTACAGGGATTCAGCCCCAGCATTTT
CASSTGIQPQHF
>TRBJ2-3|TRBV11-3|TRBD2|few
TGTGCCAGCAGCTTAGTTATAGGACTAGCGGGGGGCACAGATACGCAGTATTTT
CASSLVIGLAGGTDTQYF
>TRBJ1-2|TRBV28|TRBD1|-
TGTGCCAGCAGACCTCCGACAGGGGTGGGTGGCTACACCTTC
CASRPPTGVGGYTF
>TRBJ1-6|TRBV19|TRBD1|few
TGTGCCAGTAGTATCCAGGGGGCTAATTCACCCCTCCACTTT
CASSIQGANSPLHF
>TRBJ1-4|TRBV15|-|few
TGTGCCACCAGCCAGACGAGGACAAATGAAAAACTGTTTTTT
CATSQTRTNEKLFF
>TRBJ2-7|TRBV6-8|TRBD1|-
TGTGCCAGCAGTTTCGACAGGGTAATTATGGGATACGAGCAGTACTTC
CASSFDRVIMGYEQYF
>TRBJ2-1|TRBV28|TRBD1|-
TGTGCCAGCAACCCCTCCTGGACAGGCCAGACCGGGTTCTTC
CASNPSWTGQTGFF
>TRBJ2-7|TRBV6-8|-|-
TGTGCCAGCACCCGCGGACAGCCCTACGAGCAGTACTTC
CASTRGQPYEQYF
>TRBJ1-4|TRBV4-1|-|-
TGCGCCAGCAGCCAAGTGAGGGGGAGGAATGAAAAACTGTTTTTT
CASSQVRGRNEKLFF
>TRBJ2-7|TRBV28|-|-
TGTGCCAGCAGCCTCCAGGGTAGGAGTGGTAACGAGCAGTACTTC
CASSLQGRSGNEQYF
>TRBJ1-1|TRBV6-8|TRBD1|few
TGTGCCAGCAGCCCGGGACAGGGGGCTCCGAACACTGAAGCTTTCTTT
CASSPGQGAPNTEAFF
>TRBJ1-2|TRBV19|-|-
TGTGCCAGTAGGAGAGCAGGCCCATCATATGGCTACACCTTC
CASRRAGPSYGYTF
>TRBJ1-1|TRBV6-8|-|once
TGTGCCAGCAGTTACTCCCGAGGGATGTTCGGAGTGAACACTGAAGCTTTCTTT
CASSYSRGMFGVNTEAFF